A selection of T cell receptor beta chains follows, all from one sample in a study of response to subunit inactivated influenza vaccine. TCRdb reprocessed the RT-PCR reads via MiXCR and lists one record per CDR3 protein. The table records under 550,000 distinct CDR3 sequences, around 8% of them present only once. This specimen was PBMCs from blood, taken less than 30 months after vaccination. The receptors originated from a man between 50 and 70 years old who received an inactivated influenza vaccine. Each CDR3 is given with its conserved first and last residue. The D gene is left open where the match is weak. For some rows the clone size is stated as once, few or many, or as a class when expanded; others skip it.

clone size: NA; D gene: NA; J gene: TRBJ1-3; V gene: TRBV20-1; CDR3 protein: CSARDLDTSGNTIYF; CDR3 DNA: TGCAGTGCTAGAGATTTAGACACCTCTGGAAACACCATATATTTT
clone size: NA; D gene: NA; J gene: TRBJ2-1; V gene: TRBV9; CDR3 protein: CASSVASSSEQFF; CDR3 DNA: TGTGCCAGCAGCGTAGCATCCTCCTCTGAGCAGTTCTTC
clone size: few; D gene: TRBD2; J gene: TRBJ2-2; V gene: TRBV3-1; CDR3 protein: CASSQDPGLAGIYTGELFF; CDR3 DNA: TGTGCCAGCAGCCAAGACCCAGGACTAGCGGGAATATACACCGGGGAGCTGTTTTTT
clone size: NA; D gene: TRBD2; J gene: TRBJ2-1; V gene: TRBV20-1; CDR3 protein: CSAVPGSGRGPYNEQFF; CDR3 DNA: TGCAGTGCTGTCCCTGGTAGCGGGAGGGGACCTTACAATGAGCAGTTCTTC
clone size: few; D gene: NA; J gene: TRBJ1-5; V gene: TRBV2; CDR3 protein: CASSEEGSSNQPQHF; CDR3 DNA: TGTGCCAGCAGTGAAGAGGGGAGTAGCAATCAGCCCCAGCATTTT
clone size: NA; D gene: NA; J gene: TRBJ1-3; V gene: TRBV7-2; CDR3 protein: CASSFGLVRAGNTIYF; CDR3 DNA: TGTGCCAGCAGCTTCGGACTAGTGAGGGCTGGAAACACCATATATTTT
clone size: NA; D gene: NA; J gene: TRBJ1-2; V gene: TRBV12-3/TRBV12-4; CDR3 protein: CAIYPLLVYGTPSNYGYTF; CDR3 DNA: TGTGCCATCTATCCTCTGTTGGTTTACGGGACACCATCTAACTATGGCTACACCTTC
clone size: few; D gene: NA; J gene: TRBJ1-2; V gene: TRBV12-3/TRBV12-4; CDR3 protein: CASSLAGADYGYTF; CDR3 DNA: TGTGCCAGCAGTTTAGCGGGGGCAGACTATGGCTACACCTTC
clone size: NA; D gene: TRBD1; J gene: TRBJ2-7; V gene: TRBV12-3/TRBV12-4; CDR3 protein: CASSLARTGALYQQYF; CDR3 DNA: TGTGCCAGCAGTTTAGCACGTACAGGGGCCCTCTATCAGCAGTACTTC
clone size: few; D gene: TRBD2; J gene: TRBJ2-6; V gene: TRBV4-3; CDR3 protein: CASSQDASGDNGANVLTF; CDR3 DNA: TGCGCCAGCAGCCAAGACGCTAGCGGGGATAATGGGGCCAACGTCCTGACTTTC
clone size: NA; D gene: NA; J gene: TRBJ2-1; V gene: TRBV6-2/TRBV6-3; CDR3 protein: CASSYPQGFNEQFF; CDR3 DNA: TGTGCCAGCAGTTACCCGCAGGGTTTCAATGAGCAGTTCTTC
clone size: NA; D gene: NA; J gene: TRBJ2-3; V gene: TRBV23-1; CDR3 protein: CASSQQPLCTDTQYF; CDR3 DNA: TGCGCCAGCAGTCAACAGCCCCTTTGCACAGATACGCAGTATTTT
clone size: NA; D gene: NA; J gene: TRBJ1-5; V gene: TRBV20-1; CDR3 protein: CSASGGAQPQHF; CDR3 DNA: TGCAGTGCTAGCGGGGGGGCCCAGCCCCAGCATTTT
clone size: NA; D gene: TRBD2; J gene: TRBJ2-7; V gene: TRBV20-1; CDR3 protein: CSARVYVGLTRYEQYF; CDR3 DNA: TGCAGTGCTAGAGTTTATGTGGGACTAACCCGCTACGAGCAGTACTTC
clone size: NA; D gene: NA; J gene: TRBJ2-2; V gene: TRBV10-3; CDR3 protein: CAISEAPGMRTGELFF; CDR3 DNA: TGTGCCATCAGTGAGGCCCCAGGGATGCGCACCGGGGAGCTGTTTTTT
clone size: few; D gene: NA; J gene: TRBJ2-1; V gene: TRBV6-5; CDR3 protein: CASSYDGQLSSYNEQFF; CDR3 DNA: TGTGCCAGCAGTTACGACGGACAACTGAGCTCCTACAATGAGCAGTTCTTC
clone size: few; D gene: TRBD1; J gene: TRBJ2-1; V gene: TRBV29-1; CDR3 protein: CRAGTGVNNEQFF; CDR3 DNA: TGCAGGGCCGGGACAGGGGTCAACAATGAGCAGTTCTTC
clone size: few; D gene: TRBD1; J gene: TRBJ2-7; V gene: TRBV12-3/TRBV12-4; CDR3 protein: CASSLFQGANEQYF; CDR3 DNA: TGTGCCAGCAGTTTGTTCCAGGGGGCGAACGAGCAGTACTTC
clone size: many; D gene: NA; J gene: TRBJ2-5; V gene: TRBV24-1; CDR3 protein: CATSESGYQETQYF; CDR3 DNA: TGTGCCACCAGTGAGAGCGGGTACCAAGAGACCCAGTACTTC
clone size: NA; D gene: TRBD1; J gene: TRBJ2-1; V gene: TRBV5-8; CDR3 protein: CASSSKQDRDEQFF; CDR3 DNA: TGTGCCAGCAGCTCGAAACAGGACAGGGATGAGCAGTTCTTC
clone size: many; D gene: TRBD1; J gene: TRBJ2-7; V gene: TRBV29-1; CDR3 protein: CSVAWQGVQSYEQYF; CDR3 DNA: TGCAGCGTTGCTTGGCAGGGGGTGCAATCCTACGAGCAGTACTTC
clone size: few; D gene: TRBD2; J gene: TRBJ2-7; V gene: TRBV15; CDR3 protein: CATSRGGLAGTYEQYF; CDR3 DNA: TGTGCCACCAGCAGAGGGGGACTAGCGGGTACCTACGAGCAGTACTTC
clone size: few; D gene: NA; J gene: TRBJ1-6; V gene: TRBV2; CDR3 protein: CASSDSTGPLHF; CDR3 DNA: TGTGCCAGCAGTGATTCCACCGGGCCCCTCCACTTT
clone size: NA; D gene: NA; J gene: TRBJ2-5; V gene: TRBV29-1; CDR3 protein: CSAEGPGGLKETQYF; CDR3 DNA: TGCAGCGCCGAGGGTCCCGGGGGGCTGAAAGAGACCCAGTACTTC
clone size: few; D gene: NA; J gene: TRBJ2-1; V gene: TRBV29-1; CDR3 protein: CSAKWEREQFF; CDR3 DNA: TGCAGCGCGAAGTGGGAGCGTGAGCAGTTCTTC
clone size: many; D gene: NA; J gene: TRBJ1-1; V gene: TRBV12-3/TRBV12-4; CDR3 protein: CASRPGTWTEAFF; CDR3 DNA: TGTGCCAGCAGACCGGGGACGTGGACTGAAGCTTTCTTT
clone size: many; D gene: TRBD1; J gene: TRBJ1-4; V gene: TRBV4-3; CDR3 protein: CASSQGQGNEKLFF; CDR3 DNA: TGTGCCAGCAGCCAGGGACAGGGGAACGAAAAACTGTTTTTT
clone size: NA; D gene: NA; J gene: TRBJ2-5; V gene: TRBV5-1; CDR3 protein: CASRADQTQYF; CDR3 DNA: TGCGCCAGCAGAGCCGACCAGACCCAGTACTTC
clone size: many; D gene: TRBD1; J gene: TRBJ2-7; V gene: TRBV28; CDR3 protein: CASRQGGNEQYF; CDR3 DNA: TGTGCCAGCCGACAGGGGGGCAACGAGCAGTACTTC
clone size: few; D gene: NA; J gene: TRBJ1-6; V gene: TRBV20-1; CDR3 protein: CSRQRYNSPLHF; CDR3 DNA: TGCAGCCGACAGAGATATAATTCACCCCTCCACTTT
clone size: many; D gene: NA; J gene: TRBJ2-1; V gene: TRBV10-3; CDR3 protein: CAISGTSGEREQFF; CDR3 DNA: TGTGCCATCAGTGGAACTTCGGGAGAGAGGGAGCAGTTCTTC
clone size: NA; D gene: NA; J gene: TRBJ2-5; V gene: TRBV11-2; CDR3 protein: CASSSSSGTQETQYF; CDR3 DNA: TGTGCCAGCAGTTCATCATCGGGGACCCAAGAGACCCAGTACTTC
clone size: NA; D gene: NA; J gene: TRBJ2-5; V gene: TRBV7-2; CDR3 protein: CASSLIPSEGETQYF; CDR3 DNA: TGTGCCAGCAGCTTAATCCCTAGCGAGGGAGAGACCCAGTACTTC
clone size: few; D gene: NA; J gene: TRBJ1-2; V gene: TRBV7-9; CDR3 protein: CASSPSRTGANYGYTF; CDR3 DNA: TGTGCCAGCAGCCCAAGCCGAACAGGAGCTAACTATGGCTACACCTTC
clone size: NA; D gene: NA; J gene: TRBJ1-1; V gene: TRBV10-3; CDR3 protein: CAIKSGDTEAFF; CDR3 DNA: TGTGCCATCAAGTCAGGGGACACTGAAGCTTTCTTT
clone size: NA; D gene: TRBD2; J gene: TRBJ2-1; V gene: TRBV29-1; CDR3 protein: CSVEERLAGLNEQFF; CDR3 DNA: TGCAGCGTTGAAGAACGGCTAGCGGGGTTAAATGAGCAGTTCTTC
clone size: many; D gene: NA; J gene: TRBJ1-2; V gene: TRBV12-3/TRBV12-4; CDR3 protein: CASSLSGDYGYTF; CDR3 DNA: TGTGCCAGCAGTTTATCAGGGGACTATGGCTACACCTTC
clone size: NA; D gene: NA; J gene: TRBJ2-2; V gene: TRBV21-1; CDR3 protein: CASSARQGATGELFF; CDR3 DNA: TGTGCCAGCAGCGCGCGACAGGGAGCCACCGGGGAGCTGTTTTTT
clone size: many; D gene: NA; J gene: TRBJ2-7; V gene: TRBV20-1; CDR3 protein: CSAQPGQIYEQYF; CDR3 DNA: TGCAGTGCTCAACCGGGACAAATCTACGAGCAGTACTTC
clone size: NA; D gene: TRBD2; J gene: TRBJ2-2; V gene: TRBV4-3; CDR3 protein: CASSPLGAGGRTGELFF; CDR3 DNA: TGCGCCAGCAGCCCCCTGGGGGCGGGGGGACGCACCGGGGAGCTGTTTTTT
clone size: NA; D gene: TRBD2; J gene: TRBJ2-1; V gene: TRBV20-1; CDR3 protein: CSVGSTGGAEQFF; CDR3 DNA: TGCAGCGTGGGTTCCACGGGGGGTGCTGAGCAGTTCTTC
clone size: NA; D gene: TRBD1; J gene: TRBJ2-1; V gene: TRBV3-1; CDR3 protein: CASSQAGTGYGGEQFF; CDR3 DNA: TGTGCCAGCAGCCAAGCTGGGACAGGCTATGGGGGTGAGCAGTTCTTC